The clone carrying this T cell receptor (beta chain) appeared a few times. Its specificity is unknown. Regarding time point: persistent/refractory GD, antithyroid drugs over 5 years with positive TRAb. Isolated PBMC RNA provided the starting material for the TCR library. The data are from a study of regulatory T cells in long-lasting Graves disease. Study conclusions and caveats: Those with persistent Graves' had less TCR diversity than newly diagnosed patients.

Germline-derived CDR1 and CDR2 are MNHEY and SMNVEV (reference sequence). V gave up 5 bases and J gave up 7 bases, with 18 bases separating them. CDR3 size: 15 residues. Combining iRepertoire HTBI primers with Arm-PCR of CDR3 regions, the authors built TCR beta libraries. TCRdb ran MiXCR on the multiplex PCR reads and lists one entry per CDR3 protein. The sample records 350,000 to 500,000 distinct CDR3 sequences, roughly 23% being singletons. Specimen: peripheral blood mononuclear cells (PBMCs), collected when the disease was refractory, from a patient treated with antithyroid drugs. The chain employs TRBV27 and TRBJ1-5; a possible D gene is TRBD1 (6 bases). This clonotype originated in a female donor with Graves disease. CDR3 bases: TGTGCCAGCAGTCCGCGACAGGCCGGGGGACAGCCCCAGCATTTT. Residues: CASSPRQAGGQPQHF.